This TCR beta chain comes out of a study of T cell changes during pregnancy in multiple sclerosis. The CDR3 has 15 residues. Per the germline V gene, CDR1 is SNHLY and CDR2 is FYNNEI. The germline V and J ends were trimmed by 7 bases and 0 bases, with 12 bases remaining between them. The protocol was immunoSEQ multiplex PCR, while the TCRdb copy is restricted to in-frame clones and leaves out a portion. Of 40,000 to 45,000 clones listed, more than 80% are singletons. Material: CD4+ T cells from peripheral blood mononuclear cells, obtained before pregnancy. The chain uses TRBV2 and TRBJ2-2; TRBD1 is a possible D gene (6 bases). This receptor was taken from a female donor with multiple sclerosis, enrolled in a pregnancy study. The CDR3, as DNA: TGTGCCAGCATGCCCCCAGGGGCGAACACCGGGGAGCTGTTTTTT. Translated: CASMPPGANTGELFF.